The sample holds many counts of the clone carrying this T cell receptor beta chain. TCRdb analysed the PCR reads with MiXCR anew, one entry per CDR3 protein. The sample shows tens of thousands of distinct CDR3 sequences, around 17% of them seen only once. The germline gives CDR1 SNHLY, CDR2 FYNNEI. The CDR3 has 14 amino acids. Deletions cut 4 bases from V and 5 bases from J, with 14 bases between. This sample is part of a study of molecular identifiers for immune sequencing clone quantification. Source material: naive CD8+ T cells from blood, with Jurkat cell RNA spiked in. As for subset: FACS-sorted CD8+CD4-CCR7+CD45RA+ naive T cells. The receptor's source is a human donor in good health. Some libraries in this study had Jurkat cell RNA spiked in. The chain has TRBV2 and TRBJ1-2; no definite D call. The CDR3 protein is CASSVSHEAYGYTF. The CDR3 DNA is TGTGCCAGCAGTGTCAGCCATGAAGCTTATGGCTACACCTTC.